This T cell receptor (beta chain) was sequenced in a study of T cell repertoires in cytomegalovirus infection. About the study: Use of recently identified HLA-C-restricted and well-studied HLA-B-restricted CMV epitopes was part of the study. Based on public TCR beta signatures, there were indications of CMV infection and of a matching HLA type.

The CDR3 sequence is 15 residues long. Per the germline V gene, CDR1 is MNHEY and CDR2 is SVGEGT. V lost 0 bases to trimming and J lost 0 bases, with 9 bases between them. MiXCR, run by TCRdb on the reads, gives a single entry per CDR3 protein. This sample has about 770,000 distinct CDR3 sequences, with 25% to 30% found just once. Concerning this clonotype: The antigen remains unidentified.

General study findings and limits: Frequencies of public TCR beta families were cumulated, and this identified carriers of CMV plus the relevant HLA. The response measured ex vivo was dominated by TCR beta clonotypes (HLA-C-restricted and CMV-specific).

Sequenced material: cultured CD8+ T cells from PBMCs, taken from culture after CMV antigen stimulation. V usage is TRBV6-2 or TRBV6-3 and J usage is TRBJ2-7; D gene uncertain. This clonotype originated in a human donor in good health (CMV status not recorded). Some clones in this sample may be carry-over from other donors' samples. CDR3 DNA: TGTGCCAGCAGTTACTCTAGCACGATCTCCTACGAGCAGTACGTC. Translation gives CASSYSSTISYEQYV.